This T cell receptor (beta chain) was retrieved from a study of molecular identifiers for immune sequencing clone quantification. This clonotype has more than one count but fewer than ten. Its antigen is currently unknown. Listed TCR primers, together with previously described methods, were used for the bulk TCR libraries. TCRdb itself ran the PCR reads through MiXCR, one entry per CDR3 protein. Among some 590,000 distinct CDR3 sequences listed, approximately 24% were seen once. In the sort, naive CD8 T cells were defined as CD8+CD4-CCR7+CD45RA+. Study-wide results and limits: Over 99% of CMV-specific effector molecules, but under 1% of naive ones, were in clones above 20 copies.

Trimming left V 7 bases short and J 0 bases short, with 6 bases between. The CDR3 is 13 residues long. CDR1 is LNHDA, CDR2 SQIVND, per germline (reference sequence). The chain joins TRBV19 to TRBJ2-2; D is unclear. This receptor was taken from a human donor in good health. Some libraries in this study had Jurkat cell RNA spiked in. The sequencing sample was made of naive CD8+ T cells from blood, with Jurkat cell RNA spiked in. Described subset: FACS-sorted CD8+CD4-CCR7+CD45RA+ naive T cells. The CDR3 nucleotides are TGTGCCAGTATCCACCCGAACACCGGGGAGCTGTTTTTT. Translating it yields CASIHPNTGELFF.